The TCR beta chain under discussion was sequenced for a study of Graves' ophthalmopathy and Graves' hyperthyroidism. V dropped 1 base and J dropped 6; count of bases not matched to a gene: 8. The CDR3 sequence is 15 residues long. RNA transcripts provided the template for amplifying TCR beta CDR3 regions. First-round RT-PCR relied on HTBI primers, and a second-round multiplex PCR came next. MiXCR, run by TCRdb on the multiplex PCR reads, gives a single entry per CDR3 protein. The repertoire has over a million distinct CDR3 sequences, 36% of them found once; the top ten carry around 10%. The sequencing sample was made of peripheral blood or thyroid tissue (not recorded which). This sequence joins TRBV12-3 or TRBV12-4 and TRBJ1-2, with 7 bases that match TRBD1. The clonotype comes from an adult man with Graves' hyperthyroidism. The CDR3 spells CASSLVFETGHGYTF. The CDR3 DNA is TGTGCCAGCAGTTTAGTTTTCGAGACAGGGCATGGCTACACCTTC.